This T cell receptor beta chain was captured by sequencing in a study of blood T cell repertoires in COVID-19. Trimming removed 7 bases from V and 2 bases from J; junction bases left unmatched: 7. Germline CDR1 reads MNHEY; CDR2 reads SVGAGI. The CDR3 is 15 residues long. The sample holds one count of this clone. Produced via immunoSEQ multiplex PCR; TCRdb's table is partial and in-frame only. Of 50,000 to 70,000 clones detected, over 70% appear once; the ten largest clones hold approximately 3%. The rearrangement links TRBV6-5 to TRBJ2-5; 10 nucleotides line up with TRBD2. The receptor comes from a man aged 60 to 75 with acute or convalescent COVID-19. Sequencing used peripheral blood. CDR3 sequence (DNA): TGTGCCAGCAAGTCAGCGGGGGGGGCGCAAGAGACCCAGTACTTC. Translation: CASKSAGGAQETQYF.